A single T cell receptor beta chain is shown here with its context. From the 5' RACE reads, TCRdb called clonotypes with MiXCR, one entry per CDR3 protein. The sample gives around 53,000 distinct CDR3 sequences, roughly 15% of which show up once; about 16% is in the top ten. This sample is part of a study of T cells of healthy individuals. CDR3 size: 15 residues. V lost 6 bases and J 9 bases, leaving 20 bases between the germline ends. The J gene is TRBJ1-4, the V gene TRBV12-3 or TRBV12-4; perhaps TRBD1 as D (5 bases). This sequence was found in a human donor in good health. The DNA of the CDR3 is TGTGCCAGCAGCCGAGACAGCCAAAGCCGCAAAAAACTGTTTTTT. This gives the protein CASSRDSQSRKKLFF.